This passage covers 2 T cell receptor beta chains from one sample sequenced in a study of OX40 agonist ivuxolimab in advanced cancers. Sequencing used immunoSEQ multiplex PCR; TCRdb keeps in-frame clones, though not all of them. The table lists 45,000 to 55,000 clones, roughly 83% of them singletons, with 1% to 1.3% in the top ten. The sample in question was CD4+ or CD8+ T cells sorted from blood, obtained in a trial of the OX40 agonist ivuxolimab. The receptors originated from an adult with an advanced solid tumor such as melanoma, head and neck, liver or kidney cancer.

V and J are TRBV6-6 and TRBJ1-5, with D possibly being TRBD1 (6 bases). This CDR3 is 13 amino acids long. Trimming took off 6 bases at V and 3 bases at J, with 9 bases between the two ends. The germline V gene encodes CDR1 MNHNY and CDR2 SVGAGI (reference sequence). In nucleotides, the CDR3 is TGTGCCAGCAGGGACAGCCACAATCAGCCCCAGCATTTT. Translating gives CASRDSHNQPQHF.

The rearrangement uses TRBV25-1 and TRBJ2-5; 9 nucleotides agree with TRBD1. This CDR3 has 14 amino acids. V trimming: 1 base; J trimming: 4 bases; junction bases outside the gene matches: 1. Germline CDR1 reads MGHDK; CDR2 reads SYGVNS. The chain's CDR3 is CASSELTGGETQYF. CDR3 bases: TGTGCCAGCAGTGAATTGACAGGGGGAGAGACCCAGTACTTC.